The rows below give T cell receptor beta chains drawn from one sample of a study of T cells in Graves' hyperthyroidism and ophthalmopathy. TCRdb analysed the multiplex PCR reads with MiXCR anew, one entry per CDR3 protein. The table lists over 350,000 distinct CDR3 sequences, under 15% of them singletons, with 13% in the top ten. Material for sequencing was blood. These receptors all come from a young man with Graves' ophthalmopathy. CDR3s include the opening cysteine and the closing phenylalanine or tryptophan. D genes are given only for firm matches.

CDR3 protein: CASSFPDSDYEQYF
D gene: .
V gene: TRBV9

CDR3 protein: CASSLAGDTNYGYTF
D gene: .
V gene: TRBV5-5

CDR3 protein: CASSLVSLGANVLTF
D gene: .
V gene: TRBV7-9

CDR3 protein: CASSREQHTEAFF
D gene: .
V gene: TRBV4-1

CDR3 protein: CAISGGADNQPQHF
D gene: .
V gene: TRBV10-3

CDR3 protein: CASSDGNEQFF
D gene: .
V gene: TRBV10-1

CDR3 protein: CASSDRDGYTF
D gene: TRBD1
V gene: TRBV6-1

CDR3 protein: CASSLLSVNEQFF
D gene: .
V gene: TRBV4-1

CDR3 protein: CASSLSTALPNTEAFF
D gene: .
V gene: TRBV7-2

CDR3 protein: CASRLAGLADTQYF
D gene: .
V gene: TRBV7-9

CDR3 protein: CASSVRAQGKDGYTF
D gene: .
V gene: TRBV7-9

CDR3 protein: CASGLGQGRTEAFF
D gene: TRBD1
V gene: TRBV12-5

CDR3 protein: CASSIPPGLAGGIYEQYF
D gene: TRBD2
V gene: TRBV19

CDR3 protein: CASSRGPPDEDTEAFF
D gene: .
V gene: TRBV10-2

CDR3 protein: CASSSGRSGGETQYF
D gene: TRBD2
V gene: TRBV7-9

CDR3 protein: CASSHLGTGGSSTGELFF
D gene: TRBD1
V gene: TRBV12-3/TRBV12-4

CDR3 protein: CASRAPGLPTGELFF
D gene: TRBD2
V gene: TRBV7-2

CDR3 protein: CSVSTDQKPEYF
D gene: .
V gene: TRBV29-1

CDR3 protein: CASSETSGRTQYF
D gene: TRBD2
V gene: TRBV19

CDR3 protein: CASSLVVGDPSYEQYF
D gene: .
V gene: TRBV7-8

CDR3 protein: CASSIESGMSKQFF
D gene: .
V gene: TRBV19

CDR3 protein: CASGGWSRGANEQFF
D gene: .
V gene: TRBV12-3/TRBV12-4

CDR3 protein: CASTLGDYTEAFF
D gene: .
V gene: TRBV5-6

CDR3 protein: CASSPGLHGELFF
D gene: .
V gene: TRBV3-1

CDR3 protein: CASSFTSQTQYF
D gene: .
V gene: TRBV27

CDR3 protein: CSVEGGRGLETQYF
D gene: TRBD1
V gene: TRBV29-1

CDR3 protein: CASSEGTSGASTDTQYF
D gene: TRBD2
V gene: TRBV10-1